This TCR beta chain is drawn from a study of T cell responses to AZD1222 COVID-19 vaccine. Notes on the study in general: Mapped onto spike, vaccine-associated CD4 TCRs spanned it and were dominant at 160-218 and 743-854. Clonal diversity was possibly underestimated; the donors were predominantly white British and more often female. There were repertoire samples only from the period after the peak T cell response. Reports say nearly half of spike-specific TCRs go after unmutated variant regions.

Notes on this clone: Its specificity is not known.

With 3 bases removed from V and 8 bases from J, the gap between germline ends came to 13 bases. This CDR3 is built from 13 residues. The germline gives CDR1 MDHEN, CDR2 SYDVKM. Produced via immunoSEQ multiplex PCR; TCRdb's table is partial and in-frame only. The sample gives about 78,000 clones, roughly 90% of which show up once; approximately 5.4% is in the top ten. This clonotype originated in an adult in good health. The sequencing used peripheral blood, collected on day 0 of MenACWY control vaccination. V and J are TRBV28 and TRBJ2-5; D is unclear. The CDR3 protein is CASSFRGPYTQYF. CDR3 coding DNA: TGTGCCAGCAGTTTCAGAGGACCGTATACCCAGTACTTC.